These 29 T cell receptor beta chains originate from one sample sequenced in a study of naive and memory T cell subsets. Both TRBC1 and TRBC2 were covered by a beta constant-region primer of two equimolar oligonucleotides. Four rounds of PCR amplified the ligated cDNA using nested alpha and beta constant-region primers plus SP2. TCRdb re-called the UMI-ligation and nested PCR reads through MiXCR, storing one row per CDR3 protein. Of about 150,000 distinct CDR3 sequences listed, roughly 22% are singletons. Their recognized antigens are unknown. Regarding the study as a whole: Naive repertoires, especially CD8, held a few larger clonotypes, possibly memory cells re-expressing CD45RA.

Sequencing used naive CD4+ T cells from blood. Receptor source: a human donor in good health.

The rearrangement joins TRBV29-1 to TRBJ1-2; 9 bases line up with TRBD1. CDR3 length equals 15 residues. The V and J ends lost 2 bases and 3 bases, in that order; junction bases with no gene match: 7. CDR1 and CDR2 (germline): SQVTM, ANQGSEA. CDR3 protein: CSVETLGQGDYGYTF. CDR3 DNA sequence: TGCAGCGTTGAAACTTTGGGACAGGGTGACTATGGCTACACCTTC.

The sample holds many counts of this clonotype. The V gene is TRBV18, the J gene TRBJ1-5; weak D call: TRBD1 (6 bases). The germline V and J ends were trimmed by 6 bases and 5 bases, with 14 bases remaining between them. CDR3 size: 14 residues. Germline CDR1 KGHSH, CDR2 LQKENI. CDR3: CASSARGGDQPQHF. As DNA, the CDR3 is TGTGCCAGCTCTGCCAGGGGAGGTGATCAGCCCCAGCATTTT.

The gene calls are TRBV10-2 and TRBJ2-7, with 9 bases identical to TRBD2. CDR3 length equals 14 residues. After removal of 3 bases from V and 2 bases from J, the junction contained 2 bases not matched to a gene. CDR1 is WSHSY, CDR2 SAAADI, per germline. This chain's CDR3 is CASSELAGPYEQYF. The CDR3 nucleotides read TGCGCCAGCAGTGAACTAGCGGGTCCCTACGAGCAGTACTTC.

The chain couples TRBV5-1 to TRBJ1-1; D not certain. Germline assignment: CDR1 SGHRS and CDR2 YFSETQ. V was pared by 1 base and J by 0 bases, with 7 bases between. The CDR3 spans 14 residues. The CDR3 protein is CASSLPDLNTEAFF. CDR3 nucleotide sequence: TGCGCCAGCAGCTTGCCAGATTTGAACACTGAAGCTTTCTTT.

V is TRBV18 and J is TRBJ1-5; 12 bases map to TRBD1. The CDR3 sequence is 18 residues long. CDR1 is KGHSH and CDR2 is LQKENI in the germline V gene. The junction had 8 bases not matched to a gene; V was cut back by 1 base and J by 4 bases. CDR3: CASSPQGQGARLNQPQHF. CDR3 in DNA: TGTGCCAGCTCACCACAGGGACAGGGGGCGAGATTGAATCAGCCCCAGCATTTT.

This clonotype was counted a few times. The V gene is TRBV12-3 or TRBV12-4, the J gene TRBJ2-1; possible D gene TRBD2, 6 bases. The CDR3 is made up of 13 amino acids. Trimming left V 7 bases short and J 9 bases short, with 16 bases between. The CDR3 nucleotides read TGTGCCAGCACCTCCCTGACTAGTGCTGAGCAGTTCTTC. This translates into CASTSLTSAEQFF.

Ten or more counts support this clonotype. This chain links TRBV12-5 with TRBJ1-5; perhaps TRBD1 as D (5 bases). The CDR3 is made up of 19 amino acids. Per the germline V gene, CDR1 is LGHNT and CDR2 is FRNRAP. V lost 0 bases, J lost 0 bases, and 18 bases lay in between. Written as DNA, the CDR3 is TGTGCTAGTGGTTTGGTACTTGGGGCAGCCGATTATAGCAATCAGCCCCAGCATTTT. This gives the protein CASGLVLGAADYSNQPQHF. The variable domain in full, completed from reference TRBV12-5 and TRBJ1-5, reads DARVTQTPRHKVTEMGQEVTMRCQPILGHNTVFWYRQTMMQGLELLAYFRNRAPLDDSGMPKDRFSAEMPDATLATLKIQPSEPRDSAVYFCASGLVLGAADYSNQPQHFGDGTRLSIL.

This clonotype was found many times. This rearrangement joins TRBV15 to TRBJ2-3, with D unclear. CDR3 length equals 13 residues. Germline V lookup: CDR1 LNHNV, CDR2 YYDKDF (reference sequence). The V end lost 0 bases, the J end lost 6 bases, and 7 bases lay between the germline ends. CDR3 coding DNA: TGTGCCACCAGCAGAGACTTCAAGGATACGCAGTATTTT. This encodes CATSRDFKDTQYF.

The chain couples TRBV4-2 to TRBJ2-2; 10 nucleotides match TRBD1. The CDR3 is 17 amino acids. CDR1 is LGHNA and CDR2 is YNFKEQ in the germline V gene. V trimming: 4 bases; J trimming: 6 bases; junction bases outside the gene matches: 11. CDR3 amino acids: CASSPAGDRGLSGELFF. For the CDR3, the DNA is TGTGCCAGCAGCCCAGCCGGGGACAGGGGTTTGTCCGGGGAGCTGTTTTTT.

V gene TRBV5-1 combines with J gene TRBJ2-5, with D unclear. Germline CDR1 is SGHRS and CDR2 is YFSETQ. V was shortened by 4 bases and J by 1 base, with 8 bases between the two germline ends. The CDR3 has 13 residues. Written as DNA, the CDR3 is TGCGCCAGCAGCCATGGATCCCAAGAGACCCAGTACTTC. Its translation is CASSHGSQETQYF.

The CDR3: CASSSPGQGASEQYF. The DNA for the CDR3 is TGTGCCAGCAGTTCACCCGGACAGGGGGCGAGTGAGCAGTACTTC. The chain couples TRBV28 to TRBJ2-7; TRBD1 matches 11 bases. Germline trimming cut 4 bases from V and 7 bases from J; bases unmatched to any gene: 9. Germline values: CDR1 MDHEN, CDR2 SYDVKM. This CDR3 contains 15 residues.

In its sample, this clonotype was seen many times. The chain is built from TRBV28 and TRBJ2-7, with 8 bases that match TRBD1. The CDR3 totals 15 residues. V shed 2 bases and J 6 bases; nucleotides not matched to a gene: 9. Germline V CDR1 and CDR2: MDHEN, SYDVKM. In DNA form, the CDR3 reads TGTGCCAGCAGTTTAGGGTGGGTCAGGGGGCCCGAGCAGTACTTC. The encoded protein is CASSLGWVRGPEQYF.

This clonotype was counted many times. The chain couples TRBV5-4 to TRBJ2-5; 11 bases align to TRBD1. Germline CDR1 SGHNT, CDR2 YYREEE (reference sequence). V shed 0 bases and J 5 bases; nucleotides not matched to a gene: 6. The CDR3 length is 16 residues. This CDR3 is CASSLAGQGAWETQYF. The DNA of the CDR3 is TGTGCCAGCAGCTTGGCCGGACAGGGGGCATGGGAGACCCAGTACTTC.

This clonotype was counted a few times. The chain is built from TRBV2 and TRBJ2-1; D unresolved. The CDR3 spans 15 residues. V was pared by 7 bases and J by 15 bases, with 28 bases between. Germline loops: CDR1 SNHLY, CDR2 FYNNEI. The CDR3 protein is CASTEARAGTPSRFF. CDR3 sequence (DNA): TGTGCCAGCACCGAAGCCCGCGCAGGTACCCCTTCCAGGTTCTTC. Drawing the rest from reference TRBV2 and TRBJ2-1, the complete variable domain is EPEVTQTPSHQVTQMGQEVILRCVPISNHLYFYWYRQILGQKVEFLVSFYNNEISEKSEIFDDQFSVERPDGSNFTLKIRSTKLEDSAMYFCASTEARAGTPSRFFGPGTRLTVL.

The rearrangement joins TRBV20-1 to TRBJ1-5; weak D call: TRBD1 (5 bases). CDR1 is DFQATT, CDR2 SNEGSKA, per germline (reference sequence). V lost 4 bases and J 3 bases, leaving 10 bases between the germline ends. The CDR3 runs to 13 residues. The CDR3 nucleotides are TGCAGTGCTAAACAGGAGAACAATCAGCCCCAGCATTTT. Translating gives CSAKQENNQPQHF.

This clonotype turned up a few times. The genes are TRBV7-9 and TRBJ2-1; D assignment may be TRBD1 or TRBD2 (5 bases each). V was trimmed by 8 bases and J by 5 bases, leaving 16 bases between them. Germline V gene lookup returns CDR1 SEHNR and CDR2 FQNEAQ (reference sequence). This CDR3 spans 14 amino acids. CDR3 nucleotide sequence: TGTGCCAGCCACCTGGACGGGACGGACAATGAGCAGTTCTTC. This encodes CASHLDGTDNEQFF.

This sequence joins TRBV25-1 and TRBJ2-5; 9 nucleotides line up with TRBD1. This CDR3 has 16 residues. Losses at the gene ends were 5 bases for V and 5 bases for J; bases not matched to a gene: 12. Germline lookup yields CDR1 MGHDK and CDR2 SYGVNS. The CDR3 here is CASSKATGGSRETQYF. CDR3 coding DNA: TGTGCCAGCAGTAAAGCTACAGGGGGCTCTAGGGAGACCCAGTACTTC.

In DNA form, the CDR3 reads TGTGCCAGCAGGTCAACTAGCGGGAGCGGGTACGAGCAGTACTTC. Translating it yields CASRSTSGSGYEQYF. The chain employs TRBV28 and TRBJ2-7, with 11 bases that match TRBD2. CDR1 and CDR2 (germline): MDHEN, SYDVKM. The trim removed 6 bases at V and 4 bases at J, leaving 8 bases unmatched. This CDR3 spans 15 amino acids.

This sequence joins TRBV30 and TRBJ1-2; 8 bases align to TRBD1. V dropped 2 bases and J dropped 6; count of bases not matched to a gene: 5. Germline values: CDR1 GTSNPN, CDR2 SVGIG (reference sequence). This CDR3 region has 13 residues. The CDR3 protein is CAWSPTGVDGYTF. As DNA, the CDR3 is TGTGCCTGGAGTCCGACAGGGGTGGATGGCTACACCTTC.

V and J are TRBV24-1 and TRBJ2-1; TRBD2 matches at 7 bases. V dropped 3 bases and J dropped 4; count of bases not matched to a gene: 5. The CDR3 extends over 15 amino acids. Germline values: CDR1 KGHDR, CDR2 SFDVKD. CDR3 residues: CATSDGGLGYNEQFF. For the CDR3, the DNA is TGTGCCACCAGTGATGGCGGACTAGGGTACAATGAGCAGTTCTTC.

The CDR3 DNA reads TGTGCCAGCAGTTTACAGGGAGGAGGGGCTCTAAGTCGAGCCCAGTACTTC. This gives the protein CASSLQGGGALSRAQYF. This sequence joins TRBV12-3 or TRBV12-4 and TRBJ2-5, with D possibly being TRBD2 (6 bases). The V end lost 2 bases, the J end lost 9 bases, and 25 bases lay between the germline ends. This CDR3 has 17 amino acids.

CDR3 coding DNA: TGTGCCAGCAGCGCCCTTTCGGCAGGGAACACCGGGGAGCTGTTTTTT. As protein: CASSALSAGNTGELFF. V is TRBV9 and J is TRBJ2-2; D gene unclear. The CDR3 runs 16 residues. From germline, CDR1 is SGDLS and CDR2 YYNGEE. With 3 bases removed from V and 1 base from J, the gap between germline ends came to 13 bases.

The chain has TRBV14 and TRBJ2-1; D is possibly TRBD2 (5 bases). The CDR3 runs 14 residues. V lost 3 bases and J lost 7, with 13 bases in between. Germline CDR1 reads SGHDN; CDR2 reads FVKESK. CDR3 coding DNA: TGTGCCAGCAGCCAGATAAATCGGGGTAATGAGCAGTTCTTC. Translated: CASSQINRGNEQFF.

For the CDR3, the DNA is TGTGCCAGCAGCCCCGGGACAGGGCGTATAGAGACCCAGTACTTC. Its protein is CASSPGTGRIETQYF. The rearrangement links TRBV3-1 to TRBJ2-5; 9 bases align to TRBD1. The J segment lost 4 bases and the V segment lost 4 bases, leaving 7 bases of the junction unmatched. The CDR3 is 15 residues long. CDR1 LGHDT and CDR2 YNNKEL come from the germline V gene (reference sequence).

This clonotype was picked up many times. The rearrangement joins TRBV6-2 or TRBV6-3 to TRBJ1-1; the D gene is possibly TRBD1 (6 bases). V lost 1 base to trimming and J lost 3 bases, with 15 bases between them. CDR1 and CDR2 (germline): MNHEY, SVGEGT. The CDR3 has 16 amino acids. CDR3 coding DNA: TGTGCCAGCAGTTACTTTTGGGGGGCAGCGGACACTGAAGCTTTCTTT. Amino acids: CASSYFWGAADTEAFF.

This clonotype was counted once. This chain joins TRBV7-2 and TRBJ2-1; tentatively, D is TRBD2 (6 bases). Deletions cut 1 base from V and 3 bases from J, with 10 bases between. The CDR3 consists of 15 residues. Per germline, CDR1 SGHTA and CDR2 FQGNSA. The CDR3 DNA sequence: TGTGCCAGCAGCTTAGTTCGGGGGAACTACAATGAGCAGTTCTTC. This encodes CASSLVRGNYNEQFF.

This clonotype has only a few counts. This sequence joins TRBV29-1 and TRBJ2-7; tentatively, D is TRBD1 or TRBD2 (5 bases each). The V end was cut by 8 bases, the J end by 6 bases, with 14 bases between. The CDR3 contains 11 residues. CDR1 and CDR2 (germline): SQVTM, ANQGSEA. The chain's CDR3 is CSISRGLEQYF. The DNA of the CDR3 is TGCAGCATCTCTCGGGGCCTCGAGCAGTACTTC.

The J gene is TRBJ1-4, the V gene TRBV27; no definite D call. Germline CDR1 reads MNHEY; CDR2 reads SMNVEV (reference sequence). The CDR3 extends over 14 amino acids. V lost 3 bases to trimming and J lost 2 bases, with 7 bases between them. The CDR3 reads CASSLVRTNEKLFF. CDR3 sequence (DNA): TGTGCCAGCAGTTTGGTCAGGACTAATGAAAAACTGTTTTTT.

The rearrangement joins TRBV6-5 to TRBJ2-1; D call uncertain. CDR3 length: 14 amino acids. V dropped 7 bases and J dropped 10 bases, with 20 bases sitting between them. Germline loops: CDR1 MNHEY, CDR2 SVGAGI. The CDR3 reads CASKKDGRTSEQFF. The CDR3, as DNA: TGTGCCAGCAAAAAGGATGGACGGACGTCGGAGCAGTTCTTC.